This T cell receptor (beta chain) originates from a study of T cell repertoires in cytomegalovirus infection. Study at large: Recently identified HLA-C-restricted CMV epitopes were among the peptides used. Evidence of both CMV infection and a matching HLA type came from public TCR beta signatures.

The table lists this clonotype with a few counts. Its antigen remains unknown. From the reads, TCRdb called clonotypes with MiXCR, one entry per CDR3 protein. The data show some 700,000 distinct CDR3 sequences, 33% seen once. The ends were cut back, 5 bases at V and 5 bases at J, with 13 bases in the middle. Germline assignment: CDR1 SGHTA and CDR2 FQGNSA. This CDR3 comprises 14 residues. The chain uses TRBV7-2 and TRBJ1-3; D remains unclear. The sequenced sample was cultured PBMCs, obtained from culture after CMV antigen stimulation. This sequence originates from a human donor in good health (CMV status not recorded). Some clones in this sample may be carry-over from other donors' samples. The CDR3 loop reads CASSEGVPRNTIYF. CDR3 DNA: TGTGCCAGCAGCGAGGGAGTACCGCGAAACACCATATATTTT.